These T cell receptor beta chains were read from a single sample in a study of shared clonotypes between healthy human individuals. Clones were sequenced by immunoSEQ multiplex PCR, and TCRdb holds only the in-frame ones, with some missing. Of roughly 760,000 clones in the sample, around 72% are singletons; the top ten hold over 1.5%. Sequenced: memory CD4+ T cells sorted from blood. These receptors all come from a woman aged 25-40 years in good health. Both conserved end residues are part of each CDR3. Each record gives: CDR3 protein, V gene, clone size, J gene, CDR3 length. Where a row states a size, it is once, few, many or the class of an expanded clone; other rows omit it.

CASSGGAGYEQYF TRBV9 . TRBJ2-7 13
CASSPRYSSYNEQFF TRBV7-2 . TRBJ2-1 15
CASSSASYSSYEQYF TRBV6-5 . TRBJ2-7 15
CASSLTVEGAYEQYF TRBV7-3 . TRBJ2-7 15
CASSWGTAYNEQFF TRBV5-1 few TRBJ2-1 14
CASSLGQDRTGELFF TRBV5-1 . TRBJ2-2 15
CASSRVAPKGAGELFF TRBV5-8 . TRBJ2-2 16
CAISGEGPGYTF TRBV10-3 . TRBJ1-2 12
CAWSSALYQPQHF TRBV30 . TRBJ1-5 13
CASSAKTGGQQYF TRBV7-9 . TRBJ2-7 13
CASSPPNSPLHF TRBV2 . TRBJ1-6 12
CVSNRASGPGAEAFF TRBV6-5 . TRBJ1-1 15
CASSLDLGLAGAKNIQYF TRBV7-2 . TRBJ2-4 18
CASSFSGGPGYTF TRBV28 . TRBJ1-2 13
CASSGTETNTGELFF TRBV5-4 . TRBJ2-2 15
CASSIERWTKLELVSYNEQFF TRBV19 . TRBJ2-1 21
CASSVRGQGSPLHF TRBV27 . TRBJ1-6 14
CSVEEGRGGYTF TRBV29-1 . TRBJ1-2 12
CASSSAVANEQFF TRBV11-1 . TRBJ2-1 13
CASSLTAVASNTGELFF TRBV7-3 . TRBJ2-2 17
CASKDLKGKNTGELFF TRBV27 . TRBJ2-2 16